One and the same sample provided the 18 T cell receptor beta chains below, sequenced in a study of T cell responses to AZD1222 COVID-19 vaccine. The method was immunoSEQ multiplex PCR; TCRdb's version includes in-frame clones alone and lacks a portion of them. The sample yields around 250,000 clones, 80% to 95% seen once. Sequences were derived from peripheral blood, sampled on day 0 of AZD1222 vaccination. The receptors here all came from an adult in good health.

This sequence joins TRBV5-4 and TRBJ2-3; 7 nucleotides agree with TRBD1. This CDR3 region has 15 residues. The junction had 5 bases not matched to a gene; V was cut back by 4 bases and J by 0 bases. CDR1 is SGHNT, CDR2 YYREEE, per germline (reference sequence). The CDR3 region has the DNA TGTGCCAGCAGCATGGGACAGACTAGCACAGATACGCAGTATTTT. Amino acids: CASSMGQTSTDTQYF.

This clone showed up just once. This chain uses TRBV2 with TRBJ2-7; 8 bases match TRBD1. Trimming at V came to 8 bases and at J to 7 bases, leaving 7 bases not matched to a gene. Germline CDR1 is SNHLY and CDR2 is FYNNEI. The CDR3 runs to 12 residues. In nucleotides, the CDR3 is TGTGCCAGCGGGCGGACAGGGAATGAGCAGTACTTC. As protein: CASGRTGNEQYF.

The V call is TRBV28, the J call TRBJ2-7, with D unclear. Trimming took off 2 bases at V and 8 bases at J, with 1 base between the two ends. Germline V gives CDR1 MDHEN, CDR2 SYDVKM. CDR3 length equals 9 residues. CDR3 residues: CASSLKQYF. CDR3 nucleotides: TGTGCCAGCAGTTTAAAGCAGTACTTC.

CDR3 nucleotides: TGTGCCAGCAGCGTAGGATCTTCCTACGAGCAGTACTTC. Translation gives CASSVGSSYEQYF. The chain carries TRBV7-7 and TRBJ2-7; D is uncertain. The CDR3 has 13 amino acids. The V gene lost 5 bases and the J gene lost 1 base, with 9 bases spanning the gap. CDR1 is SSHAT, CDR2 FNYEAQ, per germline (reference sequence).

The chain employs TRBV1 and TRBJ1-4. TRBV1 is recorded as a pseudogene. This CDR3 is 12 amino acids long. This CDR3 reads CTSSHGDEKLFF. The CDR3 DNA follows: TGCACCAGCAGCCATGGGGATGAAAAACTGTTTTTT.

Here the CDR3 DNA reads TGTGCCAGCAGCGTAGTTAGCGGGAGGGCCGTCAATGAGCAGTTCTTC. Its protein is CASSVVSGRAVNEQFF. The chain uses TRBV9 and TRBJ2-1, with 11 bases lining up with TRBD2. V dropped 0 bases and J dropped 6; count of bases not matched to a gene: 5. The CDR3 contains 16 residues. Germline V gene data show CDR1 as SGDLS and CDR2 as YYNGEE.

The V and J genes are TRBV14 and TRBJ1-6, with D possibly being TRBD1 (6 bases). The V gene lost 3 bases and the J gene lost 8 bases, with 8 bases spanning the gap. Germline V CDR1 and CDR2: SGHDN, FVKESK. The CDR3 is 13 residues long. DNA for the CDR3: TGTGCCAGCAGCCAGACAGGTTATTCACCCCTCCACTTT. It is translated as CASSQTGYSPLHF.

J is TRBJ2-3 and V is TRBV19; D might be TRBD1 (5 bases). V was clipped by 4 bases and J by 7 bases, with 12 bases between them. The CDR3 consists of 13 residues. Per the germline V gene, CDR1 is LNHDA and CDR2 is SQIVND (reference sequence). CDR3 sequence reads: CASSRAGPNTQYF. CDR3 sequence (DNA): TGTGCCAGTAGTAGGGCAGGGCCTAATACGCAGTATTTT.

The chain uses TRBV5-5 and TRBJ2-2; TRBD2 matches at 7 bases. Looked up from germline, CDR1 is SGHKS and CDR2 is YYEKEE (reference sequence). V shed 4 bases and J 4 bases; nucleotides not matched to a gene: 13. CDR3 length equals 17 residues. The CDR3 is CASSLRGSGESTGELFF. Here the CDR3 DNA reads TGTGCCAGCAGCCTCCGGGGGAGCGGGGAGAGCACCGGGGAGCTGTTTTTT.

The chain joins TRBV5-1 to TRBJ2-5, with a tentative D call TRBD1 (7 bases). Trimming took 4 bases from V and 5 from J, leaving 15 bases between them. The CDR3 spans 14 residues. The germline gives CDR1 SGHRS, CDR2 YFSETQ. The CDR3 DNA is TGCGCCAGCAGCGGCGGGACAGCCGTTGAGACCCAGTACTTC. This codes for CASSGGTAVETQYF.

V usage is TRBV7-6 and J usage is TRBJ2-1, with D possibly TRBD1 on 5 matching bases. Germline values: CDR1 SGHVS, CDR2 FNYEAQ. V was cut by 4 bases and J by 2 bases, with 15 bases left in between. CDR3 length equals 16 residues. CDR3 loop: CASSSSQGWPYNEQFF. The DNA of the CDR3 is TGTGCCAGCAGCTCCTCCCAGGGTTGGCCCTACAATGAGCAGTTCTTC.

The V gene is TRBV5-1, the J gene TRBJ1-4; D gene unclear. Germline lookup yields CDR1 SGHRS and CDR2 YFSETQ. The CDR3 covers 18 residues. Trimming left V 4 bases short and J 0 bases short, with 19 bases between. CDR3 in DNA: TGCGCCAGCAGCCCCCGAGGGCGGGCGGACGCAACTAATGAAAAACTGTTTTTT. Encoded protein: CASSPRGRADATNEKLFF. Combining the CDR3 with reference TRBV5-1 and TRBJ1-4 gives the whole variable domain KAGVTQTPRYLIKTRGQQVTLSCSPISGHRSVSWYQQTPGQGLQFLFEYFSETQRNKGNFPGRFSGRQFSNSRSEMNVSTLELGDSALYLCASSPRGRADATNEKLFFGSGTQLSVL.

The V and J genes are TRBV7-3 and TRBJ2-1, with D maybe TRBD2 (5 bases). CDR1 is SGHTA, CDR2 FQGTGA, per germline. The CDR3 covers 14 residues. V was trimmed by 2 bases and J by 1 base, leaving 6 bases between them. DNA of the CDR3: TGTGCCAGCAGCTTAGAGGGTTCCTACAATGAGCAGTTCTTC. As protein: CASSLEGSYNEQFF.

The rearrangement joins TRBV5-1 to TRBJ1-4; D is ambiguous. The germline gives CDR1 SGHRS, CDR2 YFSETQ. The CDR3 extends over 14 amino acids. Trimming shortened V by 0 bases and J by 8 bases, and 11 bases separated the two germline ends. The CDR3 spells CASSLGQRVEKLFF. The DNA for the CDR3 is TGCGCCAGCAGCTTGGGGCAGAGGGTAGAAAAACTGTTTTTT.

This clone was detected once. The chain recombines TRBV14 with TRBJ1-1, with 9 bases aligning to TRBD1. Germline CDR1 SGHDN, CDR2 FVKESK. The junction had 8 bases not matched to a gene; V was cut back by 5 bases and J by 1 base. This CDR3 is 16 amino acids long. CDR3 amino acids: CASSSPEGQGNTEAFF. CDR3 DNA: TGTGCCAGCAGCTCACCAGAGGGACAGGGGAACACTGAAGCTTTCTTT. The whole variable domain, remainder taken from reference TRBV14 and TRBJ1-1, is EAGVTQFPSHSVIEKGQTVTLRCDPISGHDNLYWYRRVMGKEIKFLLHFVKESKQDESGMPNNRFLAERTGGTYSTLKVQPAELEDSGVYFCASSSPEGQGNTEAFFGQGTRLTVV.

The chain links TRBV28 to TRBJ2-7; tentatively, D is TRBD1 or TRBD2 (6 bases each). Germline assignment: CDR1 MDHEN and CDR2 SYDVKM. Trimming took off 1 base at V and 6 bases at J, with 13 bases between the two ends. The length of the CDR3 is 14 residues. The CDR3 protein is CASSLLGGTIEQYF. DNA for the CDR3: TGTGCCAGCAGTTTATTGGGGGGCACGATCGAGCAGTACTTC.

The chain recombines TRBV28 with TRBJ1-2; no reliable D call. CDR3 length: 14 residues. Germline V CDR1 and CDR2: MDHEN, SYDVKM. Trimming removed 3 bases from V and 8 bases from J, with 16 bases in between. The CDR3 sequence is CASSLGQETTGYTF. The CDR3 DNA reads TGTGCCAGCAGTTTGGGCCAGGAGACGACGGGCTACACCTTC.

The V and J genes are TRBV29-1 and TRBJ1-2; D is possibly TRBD1 (6 bases). The germline V and J ends were trimmed by 7 bases and 0 bases, with 12 bases remaining between them. The CDR3 totals 13 residues. Germline CDR1 reads SQVTM; CDR2 reads ANQGSEA. CDR3 in amino acids: CSEGGQPNYGYTF. CDR3 bases: TGCAGCGAAGGGGGGCAACCTAACTATGGCTACACCTTC.